The 7 T cell receptor beta chains below were found in one sample sequenced in a study of cytomegalovirus exposure and HLA in healthy donors. Both 60 Vbeta primers and 13 Jbeta primers went into the PCR. Assay used: immunoSEQ multiplex PCR; TCRdb lists only in-frame clones, some missing. The sample includes 98,000 or so clones, 70% to 80% of them seen just once. Material: PBMCs. The receptors derive from a man between 60 and 70 years old in good health and CMV-seropositive.

As to this clone: At the DNA level, this CDR3 is encoded by other sequences in the same sample as well. The rearrangement links TRBV29-1 to TRBJ2-1, with 13 bases lining up with TRBD2. V lost 5 bases and J lost 4; bases outside the gene matches: 5. The CDR3 covers 15 residues. From germline, CDR1 is SQVTM and CDR2 ANQGSEA. DNA of the CDR3: TGCAGCGTTCTCGGACTAGCGGGGGAATACAATGAGCAGTTCTTC. Its protein is CSVLGLAGEYNEQFF.

A few counts support this clone. The chain links TRBV5-1 to TRBJ2-1, with no clear D. The CDR3 length is 14 residues. Germline V CDR1 and CDR2: SGHRS, YFSETQ. Between the trimmed V and J ends, which lost 7 bases and 6 bases, there was a span of 17 bases. CDR3 region: CASALGQIGNEQFF. CDR3 sequence (DNA): TGCGCCAGCGCCCTAGGTCAGATAGGCAATGAGCAGTTCTTC.

The genes are TRBV14 and TRBJ2-7; no clear D. The CDR3 covers 18 residues. Germline CDR1 reads SGHDN; CDR2 reads FVKESK. Trimming stripped 4 bases from V and 2 bases from J, with 24 bases between. CDR3 amino acids: CASSRSYVDLKQAYEQYF. For the CDR3, the DNA is TGTGCCAGCAGCCGCTCTTACGTCGACTTAAAGCAAGCCTACGAGCAGTACTTC. Looking up the rest from reference TRBV14 and TRBJ2-7 gives the full variable domain: EAGVTQFPSHSVIEKGQTVTLRCDPISGHDNLYWYRRVMGKEIKFLLHFVKESKQDESGMPNNRFLAERTGGTYSTLKVQPAELEDSGVYFCASSRSYVDLKQAYEQYFGPGTRLTVT.

The chain couples TRBV15 to TRBJ2-7; a weak D match, TRBD1 (5 bases). Per germline, CDR1 LNHNV and CDR2 YYDKDF (reference sequence). The CDR3 has 13 residues. V dropped 4 bases and J dropped 2 bases, with 9 bases sitting between them. DNA for the CDR3: TGTGCCACCAGCATGACAGTCGCCTACGAGCAGTACTTC. Protein: CATSMTVAYEQYF.

The rearrangement uses TRBV7-9 and TRBJ1-2; D gene unclear. The CDR3 sequence is 12 residues long. V lost 5 bases to trimming and J lost 13 bases, with 17 bases between them. The germline gives CDR1 SEHNR, CDR2 FQNEAQ (reference sequence). Here the CDR3 DNA reads TGTGCCAGCAGCCCTGCTAGCGCCATGGGCACCTTC. Protein: CASSPASAMGTF.

The CDR3 bases are TGTGCCGGTCGTAAGGACAACTACGAGCAGTACTTC. Its translation: CAGRKDNYEQYF. This chain uses TRBV30 with TRBJ2-7; D perhaps matches TRBD1 (5 bases). The CDR3 covers 12 residues. V gave up 8 bases and J gave up 3 bases, with 14 bases separating them. CDR1 is GTSNPN and CDR2 is SVGIG in the germline V gene (reference sequence).

This clone has only one observation. This sequence joins TRBV9 and TRBJ2-4, with TRBD1 matching 8 bases. The junction had 3 bases not matched to a gene; V was cut back by 4 bases and J by 6 bases. This CDR3 has 13 residues. The germline V gene encodes CDR1 SGDLS and CDR2 YYNGEE. The CDR3 nucleotides read TGTGCCAGCAGCCGCGACAGGGGAAACATTCAGTACTTC. Translated: CASSRDRGNIQYF. The variable domain in full, completed from reference TRBV9 and TRBJ2-4, reads DSGVTQTPKHLITATGQRVTLRCSPRSGDLSVYWYQQSLDQGLQFLIQYYNGEERAKGNILERFSAQQFPDLHSELNLSSLELGDSALYFCASSRDRGNIQYFGAGTRLSVL.